Listed here are 30 T cell receptor beta chains from one sample, sequenced in a study of blood T cells in healthy people across ages. A second roughly 6 to 12 cycle PCR used barcoded and J-beta primers. Each CDR3 protein is one row after TCRdb ran MiXCR on the 5' RACE reads. The table shows around 1,500,000 distinct CDR3 sequences, with roughly 40% occurring only once. Sequencing input: blood. These TCRs come from a woman aged 18-35 years in good health.

The J gene is TRBJ2-2, the V gene TRBV12-3 or TRBV12-4; 10 nucleotides line up with TRBD1. The CDR3 totals 15 residues. Unmatched junction bases numbered 7, after V lost 5 bases and J lost 7 bases. The CDR3 DNA follows: TGTGCCAGCAGTCCTCGAGGGACAGGGGTCGGGGAGCTGTTTTTT. Translated, it gives CASSPRGTGVGELFF.

This chain uses TRBV2 with TRBJ1-1; 8 bases are shared with TRBD1. CDR1 is SNHLY, CDR2 FYNNEI, per germline. The V and J ends lost 2 bases and 0 bases, in that order; junction bases with no gene match: 5. The CDR3 is 16 amino acids. In DNA form, the CDR3 reads TGTGCCAGCAGTGAATTGGGACAGGCATTGAACACTGAAGCTTTCTTT. Protein: CASSELGQALNTEAFF. Drawing the rest from reference TRBV2 and TRBJ1-1, the complete variable domain is EPEVTQTPSHQVTQMGQEVILRCVPISNHLYFYWYRQILGQKVEFLVSFYNNEISEKSEIFDDQFSVERPDGSNFTLKIRSTKLEDSAMYFCASSELGQALNTEAFFGQGTRLTVV.

V gene TRBV7-3 combines with J gene TRBJ2-3, with 10 bases that match TRBD2. The CDR3 spans 16 residues. The V and J ends lost 1 base and 4 bases, in that order; junction bases with no gene match: 5. Germline V CDR1 and CDR2: SGHTA, FQGTGA. CDR3 residues: CASSLRLAGEADTQYF. In DNA form, the CDR3 reads TGTGCCAGCAGCTTAAGGCTAGCGGGGGAGGCAGATACGCAGTATTTT.

The chain carries TRBV6-5 and TRBJ2-3; TRBD2 matches 8 bases. V shed 0 bases and J 0 bases; nucleotides not matched to a gene: 5. In germline, CDR1 is MNHEY, CDR2 SVGAGI. The CDR3 length is 17 residues. The CDR3, as DNA: TGTGCCAGCAGTTACTCCCCGGGGGGGGCTAGCACAGATACGCAGTATTTT. Translated, it gives CASSYSPGGASTDTQYF.

V is TRBV27 and J is TRBJ1-2; the match to TRBD1 covers 7 bases. CDR3 length: 16 amino acids. Germline CDR1 reads MNHEY; CDR2 reads SMNVEV (reference sequence). Trimming at V came to 6 bases and at J to 2 bases, leaving 12 bases not matched to a gene. CDR3 residues: CASSLTGTVSNYGYTF. In nucleotides, the CDR3 is TGTGCCAGCAGCCTGACCGGGACAGTCTCAAACTATGGCTACACCTTC.

The V and J genes are TRBV12-3 or TRBV12-4 and TRBJ1-1; the D gene is possibly TRBD1 (6 bases). This CDR3 spans 12 amino acids. Trimming cost V 3 bases and J 7 bases, with 9 bases left between them. CDR3: CASSFDRREAFF. DNA of the CDR3: TGTGCCAGCAGTTTTGACAGGCGTGAAGCTTTCTTT.

The chain carries TRBV6-5 and TRBJ2-7, with 8 bases matching TRBD1. Germline lookup yields CDR1 MNHEY and CDR2 SVGAGI. V lost 5 bases and J lost 5; bases outside the gene matches: 11. This CDR3 has 15 residues. CDR3 nucleotides: TGTGCCAGCAGTAGAACCCTAGACAGGGGCCACGAGCAGTACTTC. Protein sequence: CASSRTLDRGHEQYF.

This clonotype occurred a few times. This chain joins TRBV7-2 and TRBJ2-3; TRBD2 might be the D (6 bases). The CDR3 runs to 15 residues. The V end was cut by 10 bases, the J end by 0 bases, with 17 bases between. The germline gives CDR1 SGHTA, CDR2 FQGNSA. CDR3 region: CATGGLAISTDTQYF. Written as DNA, the CDR3 is TGTGCCACCGGAGGGCTAGCGATTAGCACAGATACGCAGTATTTT. The entire variable domain, with the rest obtained from reference TRBV7-2 and TRBJ2-3, is as follows: GAGVSQSPSNKVTEKGKDVELRCDPISGHTALYWYRQSLGQGLEFLIYFQGNSAPDKSGLPSDRFSAERTGGSVSTLTIQRTQQEDSAVYLCATGGLAISTDTQYFGPGTRLTVL.

This chain joins TRBV10-3 and TRBJ1-1; D not resolved. Germline V gives CDR1 ENHRY, CDR2 SYGVKD. There are 12 residues in the CDR3. The V gene lost 0 bases and the J gene lost 8 bases, with 7 bases spanning the gap. For the CDR3, the DNA is TGTGCCATCAGTGAGTCGAGACAAGAAGCTTTCTTT. Amino acids: CAISESRQEAFF.

This clonotype was observed a handful of times. The V call is TRBV6-5, the J call TRBJ2-7; D uncertain. Germline loops: CDR1 MNHEY, CDR2 SVGAGI. There are 14 residues in the CDR3. V was pared by 0 bases and J by 2 bases, with 8 bases between. DNA of the CDR3: TGTGCCAGCAGTTACTCACGGCAGACCTACGAGCAGTACTTC. Translating gives CASSYSRQTYEQYF.

Only a few counts were recorded for this clonotype. The rearrangement links TRBV6-6 to TRBJ1-2; D gene ambiguous. V was pared by 2 bases and J by 4 bases, with 11 bases between. The CDR3 has 14 amino acids. Germline loops: CDR1 MNHNY, CDR2 SVGAGI (reference sequence). CDR3 in DNA: TGTGCCAGCAGTTACAGGGTTGAGGGCTATGGCTACACCTTC. Translating it yields CASSYRVEGYGYTF.

The chain has TRBV20-1 and TRBJ2-3; 10 nucleotides line up with TRBD2. The CDR3 is 17 residues long. The germline V gene encodes CDR1 DFQATT and CDR2 SNEGSKA (reference sequence). J gave up 2 bases and V 0 bases, and 8 bases lay outside the gene matches. CDR3 sequence (DNA): TGCAGTGCTAGAGATTATTGGAGCGGGAGGGCCACAGATACGCAGTATTTT. Its translation: CSARDYWSGRATDTQYF.

Concerning this clonotype: This may come from a read error, since a much larger clone is one base off. The chain joins TRBV28 to TRBJ2-7, with unresolved D. The CDR3 consists of 11 residues. In germline, CDR1 is MDHEN, CDR2 SYDVKM. CDR3 coding DNA: TGTGTCAGCAGTTTACAGTACGAGCAGTACTTC. Translating it yields CVSSLQYEQYF.

The gene calls are TRBV3-1 and TRBJ2-1; D not resolved. The CDR3 runs 19 residues. V was cut by 1 base and J by 4 bases, with 23 bases left in between. Germline CDR1 is LGHDT and CDR2 is YNNKEL (reference sequence). The CDR3 DNA sequence: TGTGCCAGCAGCCAAGTCCTCTTCTACTCGCCTTCTGGATACAATGAGCAGTTCTTC. The encoded protein is CASSQVLFYSPSGYNEQFF.

The chain joins TRBV6-1 to TRBJ1-5; D perhaps matches TRBD1 (6 bases). Germline CDR1 is MNHNS and CDR2 is SASEGT. Trimming stripped 2 bases from V and 7 bases from J, with 15 bases between. CDR3 size: 15 residues. The CDR3 is CASSELRGPGQPQHF. The DNA of the CDR3 is TGTGCCAGCAGTGAACTCAGGGGCCCGGGGCAGCCCCAGCATTTT.

The chain is built from TRBV20-1 and TRBJ2-3; 11 nucleotides match TRBD2. The V gene's germline CDR1 is DFQATT and CDR2 SNEGSKA (reference sequence). The CDR3 is 19 amino acids. Trimming took 2 bases from V and 4 from J; bases not matched to a gene: 17. CDR3: CSARTSVARLAGYPDTQYF. The CDR3 DNA is TGCAGTGCTAGAACGTCGGTCGCCAGACTAGCGGGGTATCCAGATACGCAGTATTTT.

V is TRBV25-1 and J is TRBJ1-6; 9 positions agree with TRBD1. Germline V gives CDR1 MGHDK, CDR2 SYGVNS. Losses at the gene ends were 3 bases for V and 7 bases for J; bases not matched to a gene: 13. The CDR3 sequence is 18 residues long. The CDR3 loop is CASSEAGQGLMGNSPLHF. In DNA, the CDR3 is TGTGCCAGCAGTGAGGCAGGACAGGGGTTAATGGGGAATTCACCCCTCCACTTT.

V gene TRBV6-5 combines with J gene TRBJ2-3; 7 bases agree with TRBD2. V lost 6 bases, J lost 5 bases, and 11 bases stayed unmatched. CDR3 size: 15 residues. The germline CDR1 and CDR2 sequences are MNHEY and SVGAGI. The CDR3 protein is CASRKSGDRIDTQYF. The DNA of the CDR3 is TGTGCCAGCAGAAAAAGCGGGGACCGCATAGATACGCAGTATTTT.

This clonotype occurred a few times. The V and J genes are TRBV11-2 and TRBJ2-7; the match to TRBD1 covers 9 bases. V dropped 5 bases and J dropped 5; count of bases not matched to a gene: 7. Germline values: CDR1 SGHAT, CDR2 FQNNGV. CDR3 length: 14 residues. The CDR3 spells CASSADRGRNEQYF. CDR3 coding DNA: TGTGCCAGCAGCGCGGACAGGGGACGGAACGAGCAGTACTTC.

This clonotype was seen more than once but under ten times. The chain links TRBV4-1 to TRBJ2-5; TRBD1 aligns across 7 bases. Looked up from germline, CDR1 is MGHRA and CDR2 is YSYEKL. The V segment lost 3 bases and the J segment 0 bases; nucleotides outside the gene matches: 7. The CDR3 runs to 16 residues. CDR3 DNA sequence: TGCGCCAGCAGCCAGAGTCCGGGACAGTACCAAGAGACCCAGTACTTC. This sequence encodes CASSQSPGQYQETQYF.

This clonotype was seen more than once but under ten times. CDR3 residues: CASGLQGENYGYTF. Here the CDR3 DNA reads TGTGCCAGCGGACTCCAGGGCGAGAACTATGGCTACACCTTC. The chain links TRBV6-1 to TRBJ1-2; tentatively, D is TRBD1 (5 bases). The germline gives CDR1 MNHNS, CDR2 SASEGT. The CDR3 is 14 amino acids. V shed 8 bases and J shed 2 bases, with 15 bases lying between them.

The rearrangement joins TRBV18 to TRBJ2-3, with D possibly TRBD1 on 5 matching bases. The CDR3 contains 16 residues. The V and J ends lost 2 bases and 2 bases respectively, with 14 bases between them. The germline gives CDR1 KGHSH, CDR2 LQKENI. The CDR3 here is CASSPGMLTDTDTQYF. In nucleotides, the CDR3 is TGTGCCAGCTCACCAGGTATGCTGACAGACACAGATACGCAGTATTTT.

The V gene is TRBV10-3, the J gene TRBJ2-3; unclear D gene. Germline-derived CDR1 and CDR2 are ENHRY and SYGVKD. The ends were cut back, 4 bases at V and 4 bases at J, with 3 bases in the middle. The CDR3 sequence is 11 residues long. DNA for the CDR3: TGTGCCATCAGTGGGGCAGATACGCAGTATTTT. It is translated as CAISGADTQYF.

This clonotype was picked up many times. The rearrangement uses TRBV2 and TRBJ2-1; D ambiguous. Trimming removed 6 bases at V and 0 bases at J, with 9 bases between. The V gene's germline CDR1 is SNHLY and CDR2 FYNNEI. The CDR3 runs to 14 residues. The CDR3 region is CASSRGSSYNEQFF. CDR3 coding DNA: TGTGCCAGCAGCCGCGGCAGCTCCTACAATGAGCAGTTCTTC.

This clonotype was observed a few times. J is TRBJ2-6 and V is TRBV7-9, with a weak D call TRBD2 (6 bases). CDR3 length equals 17 residues. CDR1 SEHNR and CDR2 FQNEAQ come from the germline V gene (reference sequence). V lost 5 bases, J lost 0 bases, and 14 bases lay in between. The CDR3 nucleotides are TGTGCCAGCAGCACTTCGGGACTGCTCTCTGGGGCCAACGTCCTGACTTTC. This translates into CASSTSGLLSGANVLTF.

V usage is TRBV19 and J usage is TRBJ2-6; D unresolved. V gave up 9 bases and J gave up 0 bases, with 6 bases separating them. The V gene's germline CDR1 is LNHDA and CDR2 SQIVND (reference sequence). The CDR3 is made up of 13 amino acids. CDR3 in amino acids: CASWISGANVLTF. In DNA, the CDR3 is TGTGCCAGCTGGATCTCTGGGGCCAACGTCCTGACTTTC. The entire variable domain, with the rest obtained from reference TRBV19 and TRBJ2-6, is as follows: DGGITQSPKYLFRKEGQNVTLSCEQNLNHDAMYWYRQDPGQGLRLIYYSQIVNDFQKGDIAEGYSVSREKKESFPLTVTSAQKNPTAFYLCASWISGANVLTFGAGSRLTVL.

This clonotype has more than one count but fewer than ten. The gene calls are TRBV6-1 and TRBJ1-6, with 7 bases lining up with TRBD1. Germline V gene data show CDR1 as MNHNS and CDR2 as SASEGT. The CDR3 spans 16 residues. V lost 8 bases to trimming and J lost 6 bases; unmatched junction nucleotides: 13. CDR3 sequence: CASSAQGDRANSPLHF. Written as DNA, the CDR3 is TGTGCCAGCTCCGCCCAGGGGGACAGAGCTAATTCACCCCTCCACTTT.

This clonotype was picked up one time. The chain couples TRBV6-5 to TRBJ2-4, with TRBD2 as a possible D gene (6 bases). TRBJ2-7 matches the DNA end more closely, so the J call is doubtful. This CDR3 is built from 14 residues. CDR1 is MNHEY and CDR2 is SVGAGI in the germline V gene. The CDR3 reads CASSYMRRAYEQYF. In DNA, the CDR3 is TGTGCCAGCAGTTATATGCGGAGGGCCTACGAGCAGTACTTC.

This clonotype was seen a handful of times. The chain employs TRBV7-9 and TRBJ2-2; TRBD1 is a possible D gene (5 bases). The V end was cut by 4 bases, the J end by 5 bases, with 11 bases between. Germline loops: CDR1 SEHNR, CDR2 FQNEAQ (reference sequence). The CDR3 is 14 amino acids. The chain's CDR3 is CASSSQTATGELFF. The CDR3 nucleotides read TGTGCCAGCAGCTCCCAGACAGCTACCGGGGAGCTGTTTTTT.

The genes are TRBV20-1 and TRBJ2-5; D gene unclear. The V end was cut by 6 bases, the J end by 11 bases, with 28 bases between. This CDR3 has 15 amino acids. Germline V lookup: CDR1 DFQATT, CDR2 SNEGSKA (reference sequence). The CDR3 loop is CSAHRTPDRYNEQYF. The CDR3 DNA reads TGCAGTGCACATCGGACCCCCGATAGGTACAATGAGCAGTACTTC.